This T cell receptor beta chain derives from a study of cytotoxic CD8 clonotypes in ibrutinib-treated CLL. Study-level points and caveats: Samples were collected at differing times from sustained-remission and progressing patients. On treatment, the uncommon public clonotypes contracted or remained stable.

Comment on this clone: The antigen remains unidentified.

Sequenced by immunoSEQ multiplex PCR; TCRdb stores in-frame clones only, minus some. The sample has 60,000 to 95,000 clones, approximately 82% seen once; the top ten hold roughly 40%. This TCR came from a human donor with chronic lymphocytic leukemia. The source material was PBMCs, sampled after 24 months of ibrutinib treatment.

CDR3 sequence: CASSPPYGLAGLLTGELFF. The CDR3 DNA is TGTGCCAGCAGTCCCCCTTATGGACTAGCGGGACTCCTCACCGGGGAGCTGTTTTTT. The chain links TRBV28 to TRBJ2-2, with 12 positions matching TRBD2. Trimming removed 5 bases from V and 4 bases from J; junction bases left unmatched: 14. This CDR3 spans 19 amino acids. Germline V gene sequence: CDR1 MDHEN, CDR2 SYDVKM.